This T cell receptor beta chain was identified during a study of T cells in Graves' hyperthyroidism and ophthalmopathy. Each diagnosis drew on symptoms, thyroxine, TRAb, thyroid ultrasound and orbital computed tomography findings. V lost 9 bases and J lost 7; bases outside the gene matches: 10. The germline V gene encodes CDR1 KGHDR and CDR2 SFDVKD. The CDR3 covers 14 residues. Amplified TCR beta CDR3 regions derived from RNA transcripts. RT-PCR in the first round (using the HTBI primer set) targeted the TCR CDR3. TCRdb independently ran MiXCR on the multiplex PCR reads; one entry per CDR3 protein. The sample yields 40,000 or so distinct CDR3 sequences, around 48% seen once.

This sequence originates from a woman between 45 and 60 years old with Graves' hyperthyroidism that later progressed to Graves' ophthalmopathy. The sample consisted of blood. The V call is TRBV24-1, the J call TRBJ1-2, with 10 bases that match TRBD1. The CDR3 DNA reads as TGTGCCACCGGACCGGGACAGGGGTTTTTTGGCTACACCTTC. Translating gives CATGPGQGFFGYTF.